The 32 T cell receptor beta chains below all came from one sample that was sequenced in a study of blood T cell repertoires in COVID-19. Repertoires were generated with immunoSEQ multiplex PCR, while TCRdb's copy carries only in-frame clones and drops some. The table lists 95,000 to 100,000 clones, about 87% of them singletons. The sample was peripheral blood. All receptors come from a human donor with COVID-19, enrolled during active disease. The donor label of this sample is uncertain.

The V gene is TRBV30, the J gene TRBJ1-2; unclear D gene. Deletions cut 0 bases from V and 1 base from J, with 3 bases between. This CDR3 is built from 12 residues. Germline loops: CDR1 GTSNPN, CDR2 SVGIG (reference sequence). DNA of the CDR3: TGTGCCTGGAGTGTACATAACTATGGCTACACCTTC. This sequence encodes CAWSVHNYGYTF.

This chain uses TRBV10-2 with TRBJ2-7, with a weak D call TRBD2 (5 bases). Germline V gene data show CDR1 as WSHSY and CDR2 as SAAADI. With 7 bases removed from V and 4 bases from J, the gap between germline ends came to 14 bases. The CDR3 is 13 amino acids. The CDR3 DNA is TGCGCCAGCAAATACACTAGAGGTTACGAGCAGTACTTC. It codes for CASKYTRGYEQYF.

This rearrangement joins TRBV7-9 to TRBJ2-3, with D hard to call. The CDR3 sequence is 11 residues long. V lost 2 bases to trimming and J lost 6 bases, with 3 bases between them. Germline CDR1 and CDR2: SEHNR and FQNEAQ (reference sequence). CDR3 coding DNA: TGTGCCAGCAGCTTATCGGATACGCAGTATTTT. This encodes CASSLSDTQYF.

The chain carries TRBV27 and TRBJ2-1, with TRBD2 matching 13 bases. Germline lookup yields CDR1 MNHEY and CDR2 SMNVEV (reference sequence). The CDR3 spans 15 residues. The J segment lost 7 bases and the V segment lost 4 bases, leaving 4 bases of the junction unmatched. The chain's CDR3 is CASSWTSGRGNEQFF. The CDR3 nucleotides are TGTGCCAGCAGTTGGACTAGCGGGAGAGGGAATGAGCAGTTCTTC.

The CDR3 coding sequence is TGTGCCAGCAGCTTAGCGGGGGGTTACACAGATACGCAGTATTTT. Its translation: CASSLAGGYTDTQYF. V usage is TRBV13 and J usage is TRBJ2-3; 7 bases align to TRBD2. J was trimmed by 2 bases and V by 1 base; bases with no gene match: 3. Per the germline V gene, CDR1 is PRHDT and CDR2 is FYEKMQ (reference sequence). CDR3 size: 15 residues.

This clone appeared once. This chain joins TRBV30 and TRBJ1-3; 7 bases match TRBD1. Germline loops: CDR1 GTSNPN, CDR2 SVGIG (reference sequence). V gave up 5 bases and J gave up 2 bases; unmatched junction bases: 6. The CDR3 consists of 14 residues. CDR3 nucleotides: TGTGCCTGGGAGGGACAGATCGCTGGAAACACCATATATTTT. Amino acid sequence: CAWEGQIAGNTIYF.

V and J are TRBV10-3 and TRBJ1-6; 8 nucleotides line up with TRBD1. After removal of 8 bases from V and 9 bases from J, the junction contained 6 bases not matched to a gene. The germline gives CDR1 ENHRY, CDR2 SYGVKD. The CDR3 has 13 residues. DNA of the CDR3: TGTGCCATCTCAGGGGGCGCGGGTTCACCCCTCCACTTT. Its translation is CAISGGAGSPLHF.

This chain uses TRBV7-3 with TRBJ2-1; 7 nucleotides align to TRBD1. This CDR3 contains 12 residues. V shed 5 bases, J shed 10 bases, and the junction held 5 bases outside the gene matches. The V gene's germline CDR1 is SGHTA and CDR2 FQGTGA. In nucleotides, the CDR3 is TGTGCCAGCAGCCCGACAGGGAAAGAGCAGTTCTTC. Translation gives CASSPTGKEQFF.

This sequence joins TRBV14 and TRBJ1-6; D not resolved. The germline gives CDR1 SGHDN, CDR2 FVKESK. The CDR3 runs 13 residues. Deletions cut 0 bases from V and 10 bases from J, with 7 bases between. CDR3: CASSQEQISPLHF. In nucleotides, the CDR3 is TGTGCCAGCAGCCAAGAACAGATCTCACCCCTCCACTTT.

The rearrangement joins TRBV28 to TRBJ2-5; D is perhaps TRBD2 (5 bases). The V gene lost 3 bases and the J gene lost 5 bases, with 7 bases spanning the gap. The CDR3 is 12 residues long. Germline V CDR1 and CDR2: MDHEN, SYDVKM. The CDR3 here is CASSFGVETQYF. The CDR3 DNA reads TGTGCCAGCAGTTTCGGGGTGGAGACCCAGTACTTC.

The V gene is TRBV25-1, the J gene TRBJ2-3; no reliable D call. The germline V gene has CDR1 MGHDK and CDR2 SYGVNS. CDR3 size: 12 residues. V gave up 5 bases and J gave up 4 bases, with 7 bases separating them. The CDR3 nucleotides read TGTGCCAGCAGTCTCCAGTCAGATACGCAGTATTTT. Translating it yields CASSLQSDTQYF.

The chain joins TRBV18 to TRBJ2-5, with D tentatively TRBD2 (7 bases). The length of the CDR3 is 14 residues. With 4 bases removed from V and 5 bases from J, the gap between germline ends came to 14 bases. Germline V gives CDR1 KGHSH, CDR2 LQKENI. DNA for the CDR3: TGTGCCAGCTCACAGGGGGGGTTCACGGAGACCCAGTACTTC. Translating it yields CASSQGGFTETQYF.

The rearrangement uses TRBV19 and TRBJ1-3; possibly TRBD1 for D (6 bases). In germline, CDR1 is LNHDA, CDR2 SQIVND (reference sequence). CDR3 size: 14 residues. Trimming took 4 bases from V and 4 from J, leaving 11 bases between them. CDR3 sequence (DNA): TGTGCCAGTAGTAGAGGACAGCACGGAAACACCATATATTTT. Translation gives CASSRGQHGNTIYF.

This sequence joins TRBV3-1 (or the pseudogene TRBV3-2) and TRBJ2-7; D is possibly TRBD1 (6 bases). V lost 5 bases, J lost 7 bases, and 15 bases lay in between. The CDR3 has 13 amino acids. The germline V gene has CDR1 LGHDT and CDR2 YNNKEL (reference sequence). This chain's CDR3 is CASSYGTSGEQYF. The CDR3 nucleotides are TGTGCCAGCAGCTACGGGACATCTGGGGAGCAGTACTTC.

The rearrangement links TRBV9 to TRBJ1-4, with D possibly being TRBD1 (6 bases). V was clipped by 2 bases and J by 5 bases, with 13 bases between them. The CDR3 loop spans 15 amino acids. CDR1 SGDLS and CDR2 YYNGEE come from the germline V gene. This chain's CDR3 is CASSVTGQLNEKLFF. The CDR3 region has the DNA TGTGCCAGCAGCGTGACGGGACAACTCAATGAAAAACTGTTTTTT.

The genes are TRBV5-5 and TRBJ2-7, with 9 nucleotides matching TRBD1. The trim removed 4 bases at V and 3 bases at J, leaving 11 bases unmatched. Per germline, CDR1 SGHKS and CDR2 YYEKEE (reference sequence). The CDR3 totals 16 residues. CDR3 amino acids: CASSGGQGALIYEQYF. CDR3 in DNA: TGTGCCAGCAGCGGGGGACAGGGAGCCCTAATCTACGAGCAGTACTTC.

The J gene is TRBJ1-2, the V gene TRBV3-1 (or the pseudogene TRBV3-2); 7 bases are shared with TRBD1. The CDR3 loop spans 14 amino acids. V trimming: 6 bases; J trimming: 7 bases; junction bases outside the gene matches: 11. In germline, CDR1 is LGHDT, CDR2 YNNKEL (reference sequence). The CDR3 protein is CASSQPEGARGYTF. CDR3 nucleotides: TGTGCCAGCAGTCAGCCAGAGGGGGCGCGTGGCTACACCTTC.

This sequence joins TRBV7-9 and TRBJ1-1; TRBD1 matches at 7 bases. The V gene end was trimmed by 0 bases and the J gene end by 0 bases; junction bases not matched to a gene: 7. The CDR3 is 17 amino acids. In germline, CDR1 is SEHNR, CDR2 FQNEAQ (reference sequence). The chain's CDR3 is CASSLARDSSMNTEAFF. The CDR3 nucleotides are TGTGCCAGCAGCTTAGCTAGGGACAGTTCTATGAACACTGAAGCTTTCTTT. Filled out from reference TRBV7-9 and TRBJ1-1, the complete variable domain reads DTGVSQNPRHKITKRGQNVTFRCDPISEHNRLYWYRQTLGQGPEFLTYFQNEAQLEKSRLLSDRFSAERPKGSFSTLEIQRTEQGDSAMYLCASSLARDSSMNTEAFFGQGTRLTVV.

V and J are TRBV6-6 and TRBJ1-5; 8 bases agree with TRBD1. Germline values: CDR1 MNHNY, CDR2 SVGAGI (reference sequence). The CDR3 sequence is 14 residues long. The junction had 5 bases not matched to a gene; V was cut back by 5 bases and J by 5 bases. CDR3 DNA sequence: TGTGCCAGCAGTCAAGGGACAGGCGATCAGCCCCAGCATTTT. This translates into CASSQGTGDQPQHF.

The CDR3 sequence: CASGLGDSTGFGQPQHF. CDR3 sequence (DNA): TGTGCTAGTGGTTTGGGGGACTCGACAGGGTTTGGTCAGCCCCAGCATTTT. This rearrangement joins TRBV12-5 to TRBJ1-5, with TRBD1 identical over 7 bases. This CDR3 is 17 amino acids long. With V trimmed by 1 base and J by 6 bases, 12 bases remained unmatched. Germline assignment: CDR1 LGHNT and CDR2 FRNRAP. The full variable domain, completed using reference TRBV12-5 and TRBJ1-5, is DARVTQTPRHKVTEMGQEVTMRCQPILGHNTVFWYRQTMMQGLELLAYFRNRAPLDDSGMPKDRFSAEMPDATLATLKIQPSEPRDSAVYFCASGLGDSTGFGQPQHFGDGTRLSIL.

The chain links TRBV5-6 to TRBJ1-2; D ambiguous. V lost 1 base and J lost 2, with 6 bases in between. Germline loops: CDR1 SGHDT, CDR2 YYEEEE. The CDR3 has 13 amino acids. CDR3 protein: CASSLTRNYGYTF. The CDR3 coding sequence is TGTGCCAGCAGCTTGACCAGGAACTATGGCTACACCTTC.

The CDR3 coding sequence is TGCAGCGTCGAGGGCCAGGGGGAAGAGACCCAGTACTTC. This gives the protein CSVEGQGEETQYF. The chain carries TRBV29-1 and TRBJ2-5; 7 bases fit TRBD1. Germline-derived CDR1 and CDR2 are SQVTM and ANQGSEA. This CDR3 has 13 residues. J lost 3 bases, V lost 6 bases, and 7 bases had no gene match.

The V call is TRBV7-9, the J call TRBJ2-1; TRBD2 aligns across 12 bases. The CDR3 loop spans 17 amino acids. Losses at the gene ends were 4 bases for V and 5 bases for J; bases not matched to a gene: 9. Germline V gene lookup returns CDR1 SEHNR and CDR2 FQNEAQ (reference sequence). As DNA, the CDR3 is TGTGCCAGCAGCTATCGTCCCTCTAGCGGGGGGGACAATGAGCAGTTCTTC. Amino acid sequence: CASSYRPSSGGDNEQFF.

This chain joins TRBV13 and TRBJ1-5; D perhaps matches TRBD1 (5 bases). Germline CDR1 PRHDT, CDR2 FYEKMQ (reference sequence). The CDR3 consists of 14 residues. The V end was cut by 3 bases, the J end by 3 bases, with 9 bases between. CDR3: CASSFSGYNQPQHF. DNA for the CDR3: TGTGCCAGCAGCTTTTCAGGGTACAATCAGCCCCAGCATTTT.

The rearrangement links TRBV7-3 to TRBJ1-2; D call uncertain. The CDR3 covers 17 residues. Trimming removed 1 base from V and 0 bases from J, with 15 bases in between. Germline CDR1 SGHTA, CDR2 FQGTGA. The CDR3 DNA reads as TGTGCCAGCAGCTTAAGTGGGCCCGTCCGAGCTAACTATGGCTACACCTTC. This translates into CASSLSGPVRANYGYTF.

The chain recombines TRBV21-1 with TRBJ1-2; TRBD1 is taken as the D call from the table, unchecked against the DNA. TRBV21-1 is noted as a pseudogene. The CDR3 length is 14 residues. The CDR3 DNA reads as TGTGCCAGCATCACGACAGGGTCTAACTATGGCTACACCTTC. Translating gives CASITTGSNYGYTF.

This sequence joins TRBV11-2 and TRBJ1-2; no reliable D call. V was cut by 4 bases and J by 6 bases, with 12 bases left in between. From germline, CDR1 is SGHAT and CDR2 FQNNGV. The CDR3 is 13 amino acids. In nucleotides, the CDR3 is TGTGCCAGCAGCTGGTTGCGCAGGCATGGCTACACCTTC. Protein sequence: CASSWLRRHGYTF.

The genes are TRBV2 and TRBJ1-2; no definite D call. The length of the CDR3 is 15 residues. V was trimmed by 6 bases and J by 5 bases, leaving 19 bases between them. From germline, CDR1 is SNHLY and CDR2 FYNNEI. This CDR3 is CASRALGEAWYGYTF. In DNA form, the CDR3 reads TGTGCCAGCAGGGCCCTCGGGGAGGCTTGGTATGGCTACACCTTC.

This rearrangement joins TRBV4-1 to TRBJ1-1; D remains unclear. From germline, CDR1 is MGHRA and CDR2 YSYEKL. The CDR3 length is 16 residues. Trimming shortened V by 2 bases and J by 7 bases, and 20 bases separated the two germline ends. CDR3 sequence (DNA): TGCGCCAGCAGCCAACTCTTAATAGCTCCCGGTGGTGAAGCTTTCTTT. Residues: CASSQLLIAPGGEAFF.

The chain links TRBV6-5 to TRBJ1-4; D remains ambiguous. The V gene lost 6 bases and the J gene lost 0 bases, with 8 bases spanning the gap. The CDR3 loop spans 14 amino acids. CDR1 is MNHEY, CDR2 SVGAGI, per germline. CDR3 residues: CASRNYATNEKLFF. For the CDR3, the DNA is TGTGCCAGCAGAAACTATGCAACTAATGAAAAACTGTTTTTT.

The chain's CDR3 is CASTRTGRHYGYTF. The CDR3, as DNA: TGTGCCAGCACCCGGACAGGCCGACACTATGGCTACACCTTC. The chain couples TRBV27 to TRBJ1-2; 7 bases align to TRBD1. The trim removed 7 bases at V and 3 bases at J, leaving 8 bases unmatched. Germline lookup yields CDR1 MNHEY and CDR2 SMNVEV (reference sequence). The CDR3 sequence is 14 residues long.

This sequence joins TRBV18 and TRBJ2-2; possibly TRBD1 for D (6 bases). The germline gives CDR1 KGHSH, CDR2 LQKENI. The CDR3 runs to 15 residues. V was cut by 0 bases and J by 6 bases, with 11 bases left in between. As DNA, the CDR3 is TGTGCCAGCTCACCACCGTCCAGGGGCGCCGGGGAGCTGTTTTTT. Amino acid sequence: CASSPPSRGAGELFF.